One sample yielded the 5 T cell receptor beta chains listed below, sequenced in a study of regulatory T cells in long-lasting Graves disease. Arm-PCR of CDR3 regions and iRepertoire HTBI primers were used to build TCR beta libraries. MiXCR was run by TCRdb on the multiplex PCR reads, yielding one entry per CDR3 protein. The top ten clones hold approximately 25% of a sample with roughly 560,000 distinct CDR3 sequences, roughly 16% of them seen once. Described time point: newly diagnosed GD, antithyroid drugs for less than 3 months. Extracted RNA from PBMCs served as the source of the TCR library. The same data also contributed to another study, on T cells in Graves' hyperthyroidism and ophthalmopathy.

Source: peripheral blood mononuclear cells (PBMCs), taken at new diagnosis, from a patient treated with antithyroid drugs. The receptors stem from a woman in her forties or fifties with Graves disease.

The chain links TRBV12-3 or TRBV12-4 to TRBJ2-2; a possible D gene is TRBD1 (5 bases). Trimming took 7 bases from V and 2 from J, leaving 20 bases between them. This CDR3 has 17 amino acids. In DNA, the CDR3 is TGTGCCAGCATTAATTTCGTGTCAGACAGTAACACCGGGGAGCTGTTTTTT. Residues: CASINFVSDSNTGELFF.

In this sample, this clonotype turned up a few times. The chain carries TRBV9 and TRBJ1-6, with 7 nucleotides matching TRBD1. The CDR3 length is 14 residues. Germline values: CDR1 SGDLS, CDR2 YYNGEE. V was clipped by 3 bases and J by 7 bases; unmatched bases: 4. The CDR3 spells CASSEQGRNSPLHF. The DNA of the CDR3 is TGTGCCAGCAGCGAACAGGGGCGAAATTCACCCCTCCACTTT. Supplemented by reference TRBV9 and TRBJ1-6, the full variable domain reads DSGVTQTPKHLITATGQRVTLRCSPRSGDLSVYWYQQSLDQGLQFLIQYYNGEERAKGNILERFSAQQFPDLHSELNLSSLELGDSALYFCASSEQGRNSPLHFGNGTRLTVT.

Many counts were recorded for this clonotype. The chain is built from TRBV7-9 and TRBJ2-7; 7 nucleotides align to TRBD1. Per the germline V gene, CDR1 is SEHNR and CDR2 is FQNEAQ (reference sequence). Losses at the gene ends were 5 bases for V and 2 bases for J; bases not matched to a gene: 6. The CDR3 runs to 14 residues. The CDR3 DNA follows: TGTGCCAGCAGCCCACGGACAGGAACCTACGAGCAGTACTTC. Translated: CASSPRTGTYEQYF.

There are a few counts of this clonotype. This chain links TRBV9 with TRBJ1-1; TRBD1 matches at 7 bases. V was pared by 4 bases and J by 1 base, with 4 bases of the junction left unmatched. Germline V gives CDR1 SGDLS, CDR2 YYNGEE. This CDR3 is built from 14 residues. CDR3 region: CASSFGQENTEAFF. The CDR3 DNA reads as TGTGCCAGCAGCTTCGGACAGGAGAACACTGAAGCTTTCTTT.

The sample holds many counts of this clonotype. The CDR3 sequence: CASSAGHMSSYEQYF. The CDR3, as DNA: TGCGCCAGCAGCGCGGGGCACATGAGCTCCTACGAGCAGTACTTC. The chain combines TRBV5-1 with TRBJ2-7, with D perhaps matching TRBD2 (6 bases). This CDR3 contains 15 residues. The V and J ends lost 4 bases and 0 bases respectively, with 14 bases between them. Germline CDR1 reads SGHRS; CDR2 reads YFSETQ.